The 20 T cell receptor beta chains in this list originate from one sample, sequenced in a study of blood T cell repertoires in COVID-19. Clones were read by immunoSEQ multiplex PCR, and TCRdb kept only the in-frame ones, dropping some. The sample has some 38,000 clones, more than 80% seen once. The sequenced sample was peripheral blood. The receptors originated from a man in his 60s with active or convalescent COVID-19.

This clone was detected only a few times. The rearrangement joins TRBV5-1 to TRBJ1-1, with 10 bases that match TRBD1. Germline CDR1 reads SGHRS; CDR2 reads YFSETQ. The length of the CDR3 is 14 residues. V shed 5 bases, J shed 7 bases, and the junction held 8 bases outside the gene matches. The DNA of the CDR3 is TGCGCCAGCAGGATTAACCGGGACAGGGGTGAAGCTTTCTTT. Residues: CASRINRDRGEAFF.

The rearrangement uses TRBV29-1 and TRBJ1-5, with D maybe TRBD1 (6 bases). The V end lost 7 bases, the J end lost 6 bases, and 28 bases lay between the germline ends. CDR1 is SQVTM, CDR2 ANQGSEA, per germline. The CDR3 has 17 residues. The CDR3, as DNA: TGCAGCGCCCTTTCGGACAGTGGAGAGATGAGTTGTCAGCCCCAGCATTTT. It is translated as CSALSDSGEMSCQPQHF. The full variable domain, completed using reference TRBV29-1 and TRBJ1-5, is SAVISQKPSRDICQRGTSLTIQCQVDSQVTMMFWYRQQPGQSLTLIATANQGSEATYESGFVIDKFPISRPNLTFSTLTVSNMSPEDSSIYLCSALSDSGEMSCQPQHFGDGTRLSIL.

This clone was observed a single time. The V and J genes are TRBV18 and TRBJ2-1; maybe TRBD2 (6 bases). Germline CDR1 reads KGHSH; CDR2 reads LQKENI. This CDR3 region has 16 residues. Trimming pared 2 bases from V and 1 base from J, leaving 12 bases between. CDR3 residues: CASSPIGAGSYNEQFF. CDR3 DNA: TGTGCCAGCTCACCAATCGGGGCGGGGTCCTACAATGAGCAGTTCTTC.

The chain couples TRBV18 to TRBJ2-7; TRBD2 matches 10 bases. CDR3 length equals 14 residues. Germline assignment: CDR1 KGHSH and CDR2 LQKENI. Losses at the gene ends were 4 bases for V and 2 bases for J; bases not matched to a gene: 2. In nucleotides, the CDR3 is TGTGCCAGCTCACAAACTAGCGGGACCTACGAGCAGTACGTC. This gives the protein CASSQTSGTYEQYV.

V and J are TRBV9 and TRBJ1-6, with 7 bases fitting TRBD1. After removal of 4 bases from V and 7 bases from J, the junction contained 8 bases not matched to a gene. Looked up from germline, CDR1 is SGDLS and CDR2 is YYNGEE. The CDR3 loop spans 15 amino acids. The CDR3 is CASSPRQGFNSPLHF. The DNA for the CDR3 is TGTGCCAGCAGCCCGAGACAGGGCTTCAATTCACCCCTCCACTTT.

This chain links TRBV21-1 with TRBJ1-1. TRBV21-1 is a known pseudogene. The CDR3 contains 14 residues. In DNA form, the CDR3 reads TGTGCCAGCAGCAAAGGAGAAGTGAACACTGAAGCTTTCTTT. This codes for CASSKGEVNTEAFF.

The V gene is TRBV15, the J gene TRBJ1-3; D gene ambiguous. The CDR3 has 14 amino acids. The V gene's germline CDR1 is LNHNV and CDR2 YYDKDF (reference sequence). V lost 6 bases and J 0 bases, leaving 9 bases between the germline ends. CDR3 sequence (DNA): TGTGCCACCAGTTCTCAGTACTCTGGAAACACCATATATTTT. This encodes CATSSQYSGNTIYF.

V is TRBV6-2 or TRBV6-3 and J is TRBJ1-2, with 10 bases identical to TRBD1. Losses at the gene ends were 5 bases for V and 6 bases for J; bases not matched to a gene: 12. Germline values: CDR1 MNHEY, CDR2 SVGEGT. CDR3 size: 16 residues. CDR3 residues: CASSLAGTGDRNGYTF. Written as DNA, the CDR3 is TGTGCCAGCAGTCTGGCCGGGACAGGGGATAGGAATGGCTACACCTTC.

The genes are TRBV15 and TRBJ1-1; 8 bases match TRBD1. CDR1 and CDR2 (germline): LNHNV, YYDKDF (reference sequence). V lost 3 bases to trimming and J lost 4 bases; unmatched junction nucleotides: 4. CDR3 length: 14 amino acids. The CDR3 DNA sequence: TGTGCCACCAGCAGGATACAGGGGGGCACTGAAGCTTTCTTT. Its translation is CATSRIQGGTEAFF.

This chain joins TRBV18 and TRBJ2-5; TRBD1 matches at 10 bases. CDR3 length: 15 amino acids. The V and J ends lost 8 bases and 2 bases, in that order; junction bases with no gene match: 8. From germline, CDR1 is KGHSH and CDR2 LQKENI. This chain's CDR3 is CASRDRGDLQETQYF. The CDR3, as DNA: TGTGCCAGCCGGGACAGGGGAGACCTACAAGAGACCCAGTACTTC.

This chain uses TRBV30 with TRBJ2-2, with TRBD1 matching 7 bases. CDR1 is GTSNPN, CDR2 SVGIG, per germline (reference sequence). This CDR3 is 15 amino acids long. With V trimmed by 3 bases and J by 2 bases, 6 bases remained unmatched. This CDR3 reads CAWRLGDRNTGELFF. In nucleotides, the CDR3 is TGTGCCTGGAGGCTCGGGGACAGAAACACCGGGGAGCTGTTTTTT.

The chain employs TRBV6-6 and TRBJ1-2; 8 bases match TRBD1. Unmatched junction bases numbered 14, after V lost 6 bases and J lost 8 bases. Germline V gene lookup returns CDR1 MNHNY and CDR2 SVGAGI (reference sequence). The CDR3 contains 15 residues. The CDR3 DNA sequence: TGTGCCAGCAGCCGAGGGACAGGAGGGTCTGGAGGCTACACCTTC. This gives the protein CASSRGTGGSGGYTF.

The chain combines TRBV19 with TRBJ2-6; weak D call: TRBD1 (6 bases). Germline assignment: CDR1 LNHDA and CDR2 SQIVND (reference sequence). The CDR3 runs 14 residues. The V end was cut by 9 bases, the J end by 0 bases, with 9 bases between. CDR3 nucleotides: TGTGCCAGCAACAGGGTCTCTGGGGCCAACGTCCTGACTTTC. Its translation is CASNRVSGANVLTF.

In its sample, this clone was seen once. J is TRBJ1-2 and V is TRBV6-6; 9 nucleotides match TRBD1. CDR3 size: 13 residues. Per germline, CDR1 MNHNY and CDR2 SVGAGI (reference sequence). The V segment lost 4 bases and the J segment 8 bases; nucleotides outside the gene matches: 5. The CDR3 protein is CASSWTGVDGYTF. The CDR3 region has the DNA TGTGCCAGCAGTTGGACAGGGGTCGACGGCTACACCTTC.

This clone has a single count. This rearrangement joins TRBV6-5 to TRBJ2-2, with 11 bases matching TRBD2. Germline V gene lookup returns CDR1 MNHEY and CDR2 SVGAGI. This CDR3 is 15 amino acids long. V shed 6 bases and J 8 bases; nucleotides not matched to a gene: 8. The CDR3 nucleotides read TGTGCCAGCAGCCCAAGGACTAGCGGGTCTGGGGAGCTGTTTTTT. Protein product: CASSPRTSGSGELFF.

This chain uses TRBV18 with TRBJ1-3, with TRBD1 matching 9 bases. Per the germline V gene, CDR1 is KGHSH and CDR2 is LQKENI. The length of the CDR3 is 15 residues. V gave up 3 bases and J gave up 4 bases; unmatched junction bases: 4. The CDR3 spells CASSPQGQGGNTIYF. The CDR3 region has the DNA TGTGCCAGCTCACCCCAGGGACAGGGAGGAAACACCATATATTTT.

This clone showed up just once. For the CDR3, the DNA is TGTGCCAGCAGCTTGGTCATTTTTGTAGGGACAACGACAACAGATACGCAGTATTTT. Residues: CASSLVIFVGTTTTDTQYF. The chain couples TRBV5-6 to TRBJ2-3; D may be TRBD1 (6 bases). Germline V gene lookup returns CDR1 SGHDT and CDR2 YYEEEE. The V gene lost 0 bases and the J gene lost 3 bases, with 23 bases spanning the gap. The CDR3 covers 19 residues.

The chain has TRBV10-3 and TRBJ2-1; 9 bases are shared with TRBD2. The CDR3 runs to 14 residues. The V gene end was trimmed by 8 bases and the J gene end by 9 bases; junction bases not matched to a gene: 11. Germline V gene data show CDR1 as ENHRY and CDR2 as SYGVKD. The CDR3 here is CAIRVAGGDSEQFF. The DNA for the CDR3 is TGTGCCATCCGGGTTGCGGGAGGGGATTCTGAGCAGTTCTTC.

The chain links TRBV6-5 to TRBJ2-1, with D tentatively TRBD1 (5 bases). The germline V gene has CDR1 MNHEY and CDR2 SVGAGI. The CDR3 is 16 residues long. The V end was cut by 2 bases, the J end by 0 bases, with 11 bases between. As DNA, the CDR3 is TGTGCCAGCAGTTACCTAGGGGCTAGCTCCTACAATGAGCAGTTCTTC. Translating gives CASSYLGASSYNEQFF.

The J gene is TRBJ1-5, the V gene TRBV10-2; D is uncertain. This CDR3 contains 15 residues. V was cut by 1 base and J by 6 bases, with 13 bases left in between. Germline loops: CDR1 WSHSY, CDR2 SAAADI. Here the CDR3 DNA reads TGCGCCAGCAGTGAGTACCGGGATCGTCGTCAGCCCCAGCATTTT. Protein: CASSEYRDRRQPQHF.